This TCR beta chain is from a study of T cell changes during pregnancy in multiple sclerosis. The method was immunoSEQ multiplex PCR; TCRdb's version includes in-frame clones alone and lacks a portion of them. The sample has 120,000 or so clones; about 94% are singletons. CDR1 is SNHLY and CDR2 is FYNNEI in the germline V gene. V lost 6 bases to trimming and J lost 7 bases; unmatched junction nucleotides: 6. This CDR3 has 15 amino acids. The chain carries TRBV2 and TRBJ2-1; TRBD2 agrees at 13 bases. Sequenced material: peripheral blood, taken before pregnancy. This clonotype originated in a female donor with multiple sclerosis, enrolled in a pregnancy study. DNA of the CDR3: TGTGCCAGCAGCATGGGACTAGCGGGATCGAATGAGCAGTTCTTC. Encoded protein: CASSMGLAGSNEQFF.